These T cell receptor beta chains were read from a single sample in a study of OX40 agonist ivuxolimab in advanced cancers. Data came from immunoSEQ multiplex PCR; TCRdb stores just in-frame clones and leaves some out. The sample holds roughly 90,000 clones, 91% seen once. Sequencing used CD4+ or CD8+ T cells sorted from blood, obtained in a trial of the OX40 agonist ivuxolimab. Receptors were obtained from an adult with an advanced solid tumor such as melanoma, head and neck, liver or kidney cancer. CDR3s include the opening cysteine and the closing phenylalanine or tryptophan. Fields, in order: CDR3 DNA, CDR3 protein, V gene, D gene, J gene, clone size. D genes are given only for firm matches. Where a row states a size, it is once, few, many or the class of an expanded clone; other rows omit it.

cdr3_nt: TGCAGCGTTGAAGTTCCCCCGGGACGCACCTCTGGAAACACCATATATTTT; cdr3_aa: CSVEVPPGRTSGNTIYF; v_call: TRBV29-1; d_call: .; j_call: TRBJ1-3; clone_size: .
cdr3_nt: TGCAGTGCCACGAGGAGGGAGACCCAGTACTTC; cdr3_aa: CSATRRETQYF; v_call: TRBV20-1; d_call: .; j_call: TRBJ2-5; clone_size: .
cdr3_nt: TGCGCCAGCAGCTTGGGACAGAAGGCTGATACGCAGTATTTT; cdr3_aa: CASSLGQKADTQYF; v_call: TRBV5-1; d_call: .; j_call: TRBJ2-3; clone_size: .
cdr3_nt: TGCAGCCCCGAGGTAGTATCCTATGGCTACACCTTC; cdr3_aa: CSPEVVSYGYTF; v_call: TRBV29-1; d_call: .; j_call: TRBJ1-2; clone_size: .
cdr3_nt: TGTGCCAGCATTGAGTCCCCCTCCTACGAGCAGTACTTC; cdr3_aa: CASIESPSYEQYF; v_call: TRBV6-1; d_call: .; j_call: TRBJ2-7; clone_size: once
cdr3_nt: TGTGCCATCAGCCTGAGTGGGACAGGGAGTTTAGCTAACTATGGCTACACCTTC; cdr3_aa: CAISLSGTGSLANYGYTF; v_call: TRBV10-3; d_call: TRBD1; j_call: TRBJ1-2; clone_size: .
cdr3_nt: TGTGCCAGCTCTGGAGTTACCACCGGGGAGCTGTTTTTT; cdr3_aa: CASSGVTTGELFF; v_call: TRBV18; d_call: .; j_call: TRBJ2-2; clone_size: .
cdr3_nt: TGTGCCAGCAGCTTGGCCACCCGGGACAGGGTATTAGCGCCTGAAGCTTTCTTT; cdr3_aa: CASSLATRDRVLAPEAFF; v_call: TRBV27; d_call: TRBD1; j_call: TRBJ1-1; clone_size: .
cdr3_nt: TGTGCCAGCAGCTTAAAGTCGTTCAACGAGCAGTACTTC; cdr3_aa: CASSLKSFNEQYF; v_call: TRBV11-2; d_call: .; j_call: TRBJ2-7; clone_size: .
cdr3_nt: TGTGCCAGCAGCACGAGAGTCTACAATGAGCAGTTCTTC; cdr3_aa: CASSTRVYNEQFF; v_call: TRBV9; d_call: .; j_call: TRBJ2-1; clone_size: .
cdr3_nt: TGTGCCAGCAGCTTGGTGGCAGGAGAGACCCAGTACTTC; cdr3_aa: CASSLVAGETQYF; v_call: TRBV5-4; d_call: .; j_call: TRBJ2-5; clone_size: .
cdr3_nt: TGTGCCATCAGTGGGAGCTCCTACGAGCAGTACTTC; cdr3_aa: CAISGSSYEQYF; v_call: TRBV10-3; d_call: .; j_call: TRBJ2-7; clone_size: .
cdr3_nt: TGTGCCACCCAACTAGCGGGAGCCTTAGAGACCCAGTACTTC; cdr3_aa: CATQLAGALETQYF; v_call: TRBV2; d_call: TRBD2; j_call: TRBJ2-5; clone_size: few
cdr3_nt: TGCGCCAGCAGCCCCGGGGGACTCCTCAATGAGCAGTTCTTC; cdr3_aa: CASSPGGLLNEQFF; v_call: TRBV5-1; d_call: .; j_call: TRBJ2-1; clone_size: .
cdr3_nt: TGTGCCAGCAGCGTTTTGATCACAGATACGCAGTATTTT; cdr3_aa: CASSVLITDTQYF; v_call: TRBV9; d_call: .; j_call: TRBJ2-3; clone_size: .
cdr3_nt: TGTGCCTGGAGTGACGGGGCAGGGCCAGATAACTATGGCTACACCTTC; cdr3_aa: CAWSDGAGPDNYGYTF; v_call: TRBV30; d_call: .; j_call: TRBJ1-2; clone_size: .
cdr3_nt: TGTGCCAGCAGCCCGGTACAGGGACATAGGAGGGGGGAGACCCAGTACTTC; cdr3_aa: CASSPVQGHRRGETQYF; v_call: TRBV7-2; d_call: .; j_call: TRBJ2-5; clone_size: once
cdr3_nt: TGTGCCACCAGCAGAGACCCCAATCACAGGGTCACTGAAGCTTTCTTT; cdr3_aa: CATSRDPNHRVTEAFF; v_call: TRBV15; d_call: .; j_call: TRBJ1-1; clone_size: .
cdr3_nt: TGTGCCAGTAGTATAGATCTCGGGGACAGATCAGATACGCAGTATTTT; cdr3_aa: CASSIDLGDRSDTQYF; v_call: TRBV19; d_call: TRBD1; j_call: TRBJ2-3; clone_size: .
cdr3_nt: TGTGCCAGCTCACCAACGACAGAACTCTCCTACGAGCAGTACTTC; cdr3_aa: CASSPTTELSYEQYF; v_call: TRBV18; d_call: .; j_call: TRBJ2-7; clone_size: .
cdr3_nt: TGTGCCAGCAGTGATATTGGGACTAGCGGGAGGAACTACAATGAGCAGTTCTTC; cdr3_aa: CASSDIGTSGRNYNEQFF; v_call: TRBV6-1; d_call: TRBD2; j_call: TRBJ2-1; clone_size: .
cdr3_nt: TGTGCCAGTTCCGCCCGGGGGGGGGCAGATACGCAGTATTTT; cdr3_aa: CASSARGGADTQYF; v_call: TRBV9; d_call: TRBD2; j_call: TRBJ2-3; clone_size: .
cdr3_nt: TGTGCCATCAGTGAGTCGACTCATAGCAATCAGCCCCAGCATTTT; cdr3_aa: CAISESTHSNQPQHF; v_call: TRBV10-3; d_call: .; j_call: TRBJ1-5; clone_size: .
cdr3_nt: TGTGCCAGCAGCGTAGAGAACACTGAAGCTTTCTTT; cdr3_aa: CASSVENTEAFF; v_call: TRBV9; d_call: .; j_call: TRBJ1-1; clone_size: .
cdr3_nt: TGTGCCAGCAGCTTATGGGGAAACTACGAGCAGTACTTC; cdr3_aa: CASSLWGNYEQYF; v_call: TRBV11-1; d_call: .; j_call: TRBJ2-7; clone_size: .
cdr3_nt: TGTGCCAGCAGTCCTACGGACAATAACTATGGCTACACCTTC; cdr3_aa: CASSPTDNNYGYTF; v_call: TRBV7-2; d_call: .; j_call: TRBJ1-2; clone_size: few
cdr3_nt: TGTGCCAGCAGTGGGACTAGCGGGAGAGAGACCCAGTACTTC; cdr3_aa: CASSGTSGRETQYF; v_call: TRBV6-1; d_call: TRBD2; j_call: TRBJ2-5; clone_size: .
cdr3_nt: TGTGCCTGGAAACTGCAGGGGGCATTCGGTAATTCACCCCTCCACTTT; cdr3_aa: CAWKLQGAFGNSPLHF; v_call: TRBV30; d_call: TRBD1; j_call: TRBJ1-6; clone_size: .
cdr3_nt: TGTGCCAGCAGTTATGCAGGGTCCTACGAGCAGTACTTC; cdr3_aa: CASSYAGSYEQYF; v_call: TRBV6-6; d_call: .; j_call: TRBJ2-7; clone_size: .
cdr3_nt: TGTGCCAGTAGTCCCCTGGGTGTTGCCTACAATGAGCAGTTCTTC; cdr3_aa: CASSPLGVAYNEQFF; v_call: TRBV19; d_call: .; j_call: TRBJ2-1; clone_size: .
cdr3_nt: TGTGCCAGCAGCCCCGACGAGCGAAAGACCCAGTACTTC; cdr3_aa: CASSPDERKTQYF; v_call: TRBV7-9; d_call: .; j_call: TRBJ2-5; clone_size: .
cdr3_nt: TGTGCCAGCAGTGAAACAGGGGGCTCCTACGAGCAGTACTTC; cdr3_aa: CASSETGGSYEQYF; v_call: TRBV6-1; d_call: TRBD1; j_call: TRBJ2-7; clone_size: .
cdr3_nt: TGTGCCAGCAGCTCGGAAGACAGCTCTGGGGCCAACGTCCTGACTTTC; cdr3_aa: CASSSEDSSGANVLTF; v_call: TRBV13; d_call: .; j_call: TRBJ2-6; clone_size: .
cdr3_nt: TGTGCCAGCAGCTTGACCGGAACAAGGTTGGAGAAACTGTTTTTT; cdr3_aa: CASSLTGTRLEKLFF; v_call: TRBV5-6; d_call: .; j_call: TRBJ1-4; clone_size: .
cdr3_nt: TGTGCCAGCAGCTTGGCCGGCACGGTGGGCTCCTACAATGAGCAGTTCTTC; cdr3_aa: CASSLAGTVGSYNEQFF; v_call: TRBV5-5; d_call: .; j_call: TRBJ2-1; clone_size: .
cdr3_nt: TGTGCCAGCAGTTTTTTACAGACTGGAAACACCATATATTTT; cdr3_aa: CASSFLQTGNTIYF; v_call: TRBV28; d_call: .; j_call: TRBJ1-3; clone_size: .
cdr3_nt: TGTGCCAGCAGACGTACGGGCTACGAGCAGTACTTC; cdr3_aa: CASRRTGYEQYF; v_call: TRBV27; d_call: .; j_call: TRBJ2-7; clone_size: .
cdr3_nt: TGCGCCAGCAGCTTGGACGGGACAGGGGGCTATCAGCCCCAGCATTTT; cdr3_aa: CASSLDGTGGYQPQHF; v_call: TRBV5-1; d_call: TRBD1; j_call: TRBJ1-5; clone_size: .
cdr3_nt: TGCGCCAGCAGATTGACTCCCCTTACCTCTGGAAACACCATATATTTT; cdr3_aa: CASRLTPLTSGNTIYF; v_call: TRBV5-1; d_call: .; j_call: TRBJ1-3; clone_size: .
cdr3_nt: TGTGCCAGTAGTCTGGGGGGAGCGGGAGATGAGACCCAGTACTTC; cdr3_aa: CASSLGGAGDETQYF; v_call: TRBV19; d_call: TRBD2; j_call: TRBJ2-5; clone_size: .